The following is a TCR beta chain sequence with its context. TCRdb's copy holds only in-frame clones and misses some; the assay was immunoSEQ multiplex PCR. There are around 69,000 clones in the sample; 89% occur only once, and approximately 4% lies in the top ten. CDR1 and CDR2 from the germline V gene are MNHNS and SASEGT. The CDR3 runs 14 residues. V was trimmed by 7 bases and J by 7 bases, leaving 17 bases between them. The data were taken from a study of OX40 agonist ivuxolimab in advanced cancers. Study summary: Subjects had a mean age of roughly 60 years, with a range of about 23 to 79; just over 80% were male.

This TCR was recovered from an adult with an advanced solid tumor such as melanoma, head and neck, liver or kidney cancer. The chain employs TRBV6-1 and TRBJ2-4, with D maybe TRBD1 (5 bases). Source: CD4+ or CD8+ T cells sorted from blood, taken in a trial of the OX40 agonist ivuxolimab. The CDR3 region has the DNA TGTGCCAGCAATCTGGCCCAGGGTACCAACATTCAGTACTTC. Its translation: CASNLAQGTNIQYF.